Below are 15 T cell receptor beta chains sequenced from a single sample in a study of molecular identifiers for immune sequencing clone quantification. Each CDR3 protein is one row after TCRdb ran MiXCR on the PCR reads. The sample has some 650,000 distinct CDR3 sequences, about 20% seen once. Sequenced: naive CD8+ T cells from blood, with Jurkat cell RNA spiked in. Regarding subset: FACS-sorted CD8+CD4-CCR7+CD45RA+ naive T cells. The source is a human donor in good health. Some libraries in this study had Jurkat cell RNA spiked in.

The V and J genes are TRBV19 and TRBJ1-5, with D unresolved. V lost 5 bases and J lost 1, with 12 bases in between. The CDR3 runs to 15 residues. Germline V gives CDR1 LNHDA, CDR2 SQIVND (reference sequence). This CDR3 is CASSPGSRSNQPQHF. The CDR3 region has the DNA TGTGCCAGTAGTCCCGGGAGTAGGAGCAATCAGCCCCAGCATTTT. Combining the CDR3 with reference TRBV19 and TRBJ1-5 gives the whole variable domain DGGITQSPKYLFRKEGQNVTLSCEQNLNHDAMYWYRQDPGQGLRLIYYSQIVNDFQKGDIAEGYSVSREKKESFPLTVTSAQKNPTAFYLCASSPGSRSNQPQHFGDGTRLSIL.

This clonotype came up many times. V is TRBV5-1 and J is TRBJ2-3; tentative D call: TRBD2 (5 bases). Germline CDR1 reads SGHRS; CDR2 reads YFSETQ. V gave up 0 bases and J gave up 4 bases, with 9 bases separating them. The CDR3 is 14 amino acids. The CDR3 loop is CASSLEAAADTQYF. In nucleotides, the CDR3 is TGCGCCAGCAGCTTGGAGGCAGCGGCAGATACGCAGTATTTT.

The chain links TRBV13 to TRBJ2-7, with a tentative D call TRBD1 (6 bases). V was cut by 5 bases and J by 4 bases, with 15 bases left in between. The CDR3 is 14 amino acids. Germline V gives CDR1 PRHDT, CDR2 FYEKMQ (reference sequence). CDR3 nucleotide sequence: TGTGCCAGCAGCGGCGGCACAGGGAGTTACGAGCAGTACTTC. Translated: CASSGGTGSYEQYF.

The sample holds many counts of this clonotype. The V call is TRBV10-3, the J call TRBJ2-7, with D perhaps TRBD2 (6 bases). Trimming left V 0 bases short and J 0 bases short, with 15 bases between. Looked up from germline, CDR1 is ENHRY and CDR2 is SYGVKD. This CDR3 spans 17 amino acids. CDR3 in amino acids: CAISESMGLASSYEQYF. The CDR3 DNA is TGTGCCATCAGTGAGTCGATGGGGCTAGCGAGCTCCTACGAGCAGTACTTC.

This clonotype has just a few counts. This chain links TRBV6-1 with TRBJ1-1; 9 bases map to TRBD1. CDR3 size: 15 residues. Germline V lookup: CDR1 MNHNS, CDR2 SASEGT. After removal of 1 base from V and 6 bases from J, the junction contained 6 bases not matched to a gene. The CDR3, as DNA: TGTGCCAGCAGTGAAGATACAGGGGGCGGCTCTGAAGCTTTCTTT. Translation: CASSEDTGGGSEAFF.

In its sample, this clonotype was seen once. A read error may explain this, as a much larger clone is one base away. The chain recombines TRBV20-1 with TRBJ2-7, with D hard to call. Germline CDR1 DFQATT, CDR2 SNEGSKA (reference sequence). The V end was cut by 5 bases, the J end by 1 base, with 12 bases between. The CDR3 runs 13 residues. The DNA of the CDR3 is TGCAGTGCTTTCCAGGACCTTTCCTACGAGCAGTACTTC. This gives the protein CSAFQDLSYEQYF.

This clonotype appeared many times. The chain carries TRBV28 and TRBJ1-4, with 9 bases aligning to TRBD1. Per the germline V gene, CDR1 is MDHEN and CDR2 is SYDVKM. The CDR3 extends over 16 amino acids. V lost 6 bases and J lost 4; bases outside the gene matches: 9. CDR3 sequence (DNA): TGTGCCAGCAGCCTAAACAGGGGGCGGAGTAATGAAAAACTGTTTTTT. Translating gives CASSLNRGRSNEKLFF.

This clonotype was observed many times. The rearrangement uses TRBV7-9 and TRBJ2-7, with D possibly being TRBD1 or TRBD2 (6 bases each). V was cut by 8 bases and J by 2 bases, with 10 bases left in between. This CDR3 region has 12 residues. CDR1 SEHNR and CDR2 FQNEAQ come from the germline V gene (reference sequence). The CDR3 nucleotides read TGTGCCAGCGGGGGGCAGACCTACGAGCAGTACTTC. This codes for CASGGQTYEQYF.

The CDR3 DNA reads as TGCAGTGCTAGTCGGGGCTCCTACGAGCAGTACTTC. Protein sequence: CSASRGSYEQYF. The chain uses TRBV20-1 and TRBJ2-7; D may be TRBD2 (5 bases). The length of the CDR3 is 12 residues. Germline assignment: CDR1 DFQATT and CDR2 SNEGSKA (reference sequence). Trimming took 3 bases from V and 0 from J, leaving 6 bases between them.

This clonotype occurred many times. The CDR3 loop is CASRNAVETYNSPLHF. CDR3 DNA sequence: TGTGCCAGCAGAAACGCCGTCGAAACCTATAATTCACCCCTCCACTTT. The genes are TRBV6-5 and TRBJ1-6, with D hard to call. Germline CDR1 is MNHEY and CDR2 is SVGAGI. CDR3 size: 16 residues. Trimming cost V 6 bases and J 2 bases, with 14 bases left between them.

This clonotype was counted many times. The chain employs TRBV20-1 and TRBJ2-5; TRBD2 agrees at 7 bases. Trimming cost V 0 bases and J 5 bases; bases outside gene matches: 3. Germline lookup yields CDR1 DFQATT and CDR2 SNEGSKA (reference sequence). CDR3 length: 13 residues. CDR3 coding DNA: TGCAGTGCTAGAGACCGACTAGCTGAGACCCAGTACTTC. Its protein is CSARDRLAETQYF.

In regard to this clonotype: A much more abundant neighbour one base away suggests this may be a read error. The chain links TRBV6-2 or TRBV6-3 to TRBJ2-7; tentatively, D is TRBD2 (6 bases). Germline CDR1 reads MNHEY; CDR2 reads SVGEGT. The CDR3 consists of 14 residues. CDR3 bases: TGTGCCAGCTCGGGTCGGGGGAGCTCCTACGAGCGGTACTTC. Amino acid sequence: CASSGRGSSYERYF.

The CDR3 nucleotides are TGTGCCAGCAGCCCCGAGCCCGTGGGGAGCAATCAGCCCCAGCATTTT. Amino acids: CASSPEPVGSNQPQHF. The chain joins TRBV6-5 to TRBJ1-5; D ambiguous. Germline values: CDR1 MNHEY, CDR2 SVGAGI. V was pared by 6 bases and J by 1 base, with 16 bases between. CDR3 length equals 16 residues.

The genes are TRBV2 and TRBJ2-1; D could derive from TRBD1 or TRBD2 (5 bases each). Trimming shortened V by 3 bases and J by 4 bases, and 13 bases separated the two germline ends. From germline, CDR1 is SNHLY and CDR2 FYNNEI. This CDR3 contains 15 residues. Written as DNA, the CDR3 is TGTGCCAGCAGTGAGGGGCCAGCGGTATACAATGAGCAGTTCTTC. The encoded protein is CASSEGPAVYNEQFF.

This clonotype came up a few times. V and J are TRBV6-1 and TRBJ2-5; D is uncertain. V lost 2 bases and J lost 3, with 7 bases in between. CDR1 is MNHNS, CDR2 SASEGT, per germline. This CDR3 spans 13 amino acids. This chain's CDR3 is CASSERVEETQYF. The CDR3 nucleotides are TGTGCCAGCAGTGAACGAGTTGAAGAGACCCAGTACTTC.